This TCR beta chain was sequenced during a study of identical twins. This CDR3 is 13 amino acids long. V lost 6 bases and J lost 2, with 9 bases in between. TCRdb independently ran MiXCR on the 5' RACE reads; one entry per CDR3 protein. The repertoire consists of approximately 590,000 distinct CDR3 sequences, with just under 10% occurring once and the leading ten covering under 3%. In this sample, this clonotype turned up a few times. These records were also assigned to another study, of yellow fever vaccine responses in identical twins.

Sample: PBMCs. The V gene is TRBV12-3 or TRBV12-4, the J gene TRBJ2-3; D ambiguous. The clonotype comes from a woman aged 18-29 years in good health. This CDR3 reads CASRGRLTDTQYF. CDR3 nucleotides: TGTGCCAGCAGGGGCCGACTCACAGATACGCAGTATTTT.